This entry is about one TCR beta chain. The entry originates in a study of control samples from healthy donors and cancer patients. Here immunoSEQ multiplex PCR was the method, and the copy in TCRdb shows in-frame clones only, minus some. The sample carries some 34,000 clones, 90% to 95% recorded once. The receptor was isolated from a man aged 35 to 55 with colorectal cancer. Sequencing used PBMCs.

This CDR3 is CASSVTQGAGADTQYF. The CDR3 bases are TGTGCCAGCAGCGTTACACAGGGGGCCGGTGCAGATACGCAGTATTTT. This chain connects TRBV9 to TRBJ2-3; 9 nucleotides line up with TRBD1. V lost 2 bases and J lost 4; bases outside the gene matches: 8. This CDR3 has 16 amino acids. Per germline, CDR1 SGDLS and CDR2 YYNGEE.